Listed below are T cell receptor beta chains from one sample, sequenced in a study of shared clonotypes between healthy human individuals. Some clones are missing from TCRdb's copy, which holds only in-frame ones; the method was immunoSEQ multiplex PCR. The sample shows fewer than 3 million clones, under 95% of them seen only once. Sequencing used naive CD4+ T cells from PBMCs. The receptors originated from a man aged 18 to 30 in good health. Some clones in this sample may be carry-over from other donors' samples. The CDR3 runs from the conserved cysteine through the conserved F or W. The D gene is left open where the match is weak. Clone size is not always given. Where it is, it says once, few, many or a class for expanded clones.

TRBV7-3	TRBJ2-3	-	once	TGTGCCAGCAGCTTAACAGGGACTAGCACAGATACGCAGTATTTT	CASSLTGTSTDTQYF
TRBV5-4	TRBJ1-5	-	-	TGTGCCAGCAGCTTGGCCGGGGGCGATCAGCCCCAGCATTTT	CASSLAGGDQPQHF
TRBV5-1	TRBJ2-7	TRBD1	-	TGCGCCAGCAGCTTGTCGGGACAGGGGGCAAGCGAGCAGTACTTC	CASSLSGQGASEQYF
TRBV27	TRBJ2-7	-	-	TGTGCCAGCAGTTTATTGGGGACCAGCTCCTACGAGCAGTACTTC	CASSLLGTSSYEQYF
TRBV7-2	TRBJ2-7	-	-	TGTGCCAGCAGCCGGGCGGCCGACCGGTCCTACGAGCAGTACTTC	CASSRAADRSYEQYF
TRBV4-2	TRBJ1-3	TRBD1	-	TGTGCCAGCAGCCAGGATACAGGGGCTCTCGGGAACACCATATATTTT	CASSQDTGALGNTIYF
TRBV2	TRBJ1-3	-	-	TGTGCCAGCAACCGACTCTCTGGAAACACCATATATTTT	CASNRLSGNTIYF
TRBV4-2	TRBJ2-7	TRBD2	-	TGTGCCAGCAGCCAATATGAAGACGCTGCGGGGGGCGCCTACGAGCAGTACTTC	CASSQYEDAAGGAYEQYF
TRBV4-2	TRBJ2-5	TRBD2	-	TGTGCCAGCAGCCAAGGGAGACTAGCGGGAGAAGAGACCCAGTACTTC	CASSQGRLAGEETQYF
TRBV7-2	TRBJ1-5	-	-	TGTGCCAGCAGCTTATTGGGGGGAAATCAGCCCCAGCATTTT	CASSLLGGNQPQHF
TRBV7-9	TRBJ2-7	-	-	TGTGCCAGCAACTTCGGTCCCGGGACTTCCCACTCCTACGAGCAGTACTTC	CASNFGPGTSHSYEQYF
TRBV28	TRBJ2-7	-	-	TGTGCCAGCAGAACGACAGCAGATACCTACGAGCAGTACTTC	CASRTTADTYEQYF
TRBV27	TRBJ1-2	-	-	TGTGCCAGCAGGCCTAGGGACCGCCTCTATGGCTACACCTTC	CASRPRDRLYGYTF
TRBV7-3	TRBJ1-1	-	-	TGTGCCAGCAGCCCAGGGGCAGGGGTCACTGAAGCTTTCTTT	CASSPGAGVTEAFF
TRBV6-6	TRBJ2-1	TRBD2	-	TGTGCCAGCAGTGGGACTAGCGGATACAATGAGCAGTTCTTC	CASSGTSGYNEQFF
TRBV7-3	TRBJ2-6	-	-	TGTGCCAGCAGCTTATGGGGGGCCACTGGGGCCAACGTCCTGACTTTC	CASSLWGATGANVLTF
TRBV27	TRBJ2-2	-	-	TGTGCCAGCAGTTTATTTCCTAGGAACACCGGGGAGCTGTTTTTT	CASSLFPRNTGELFF
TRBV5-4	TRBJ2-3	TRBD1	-	TGTGCCAGCAGGGACGGGACAGGGGCTACAGATACGCAGTATTTT	CASRDGTGATDTQYF
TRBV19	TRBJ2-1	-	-	TGTGCCAGTAGTATTCAGGGTTCCTACAATGAGCAGTTCTTC	CASSIQGSYNEQFF
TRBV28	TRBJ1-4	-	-	TGTGCCAGCAAGTTTGGGGGGAGCGTTGAAAAACTGTTTTTT	CASKFGGSVEKLFF
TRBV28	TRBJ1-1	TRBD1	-	TGTGCCAGCAGCGGGGGGGGACAGGGTAACACTGAAGCTTTCTTT	CASSGGGQGNTEAFF
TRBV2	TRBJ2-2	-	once	TGTGCCAGCAGTGAAAATGGGCTAGCGAACACCGGGGAGCTGTTTTTT	CASSENGLANTGELFF
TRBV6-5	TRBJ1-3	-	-	TGTGCCAGCAGTTACACGGGGGGGGGAAACACCATATATTTT	CASSYTGGGNTIYF
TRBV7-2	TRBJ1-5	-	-	TGTGCCAGCAGCTCCCGGGTCCCCAATCAGCCCCAGCATTTT	CASSSRVPNQPQHF
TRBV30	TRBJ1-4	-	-	TGTGCCTGGAGAGGGGGGCCGGGTGGTGAAAAACTGTTTTTT	CAWRGGPGGEKLFF
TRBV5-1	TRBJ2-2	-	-	TGCGCCAGCAGCTTGGTGGCACACGCGAACACCGGGGAGCTGTTTTTT	CASSLVAHANTGELFF
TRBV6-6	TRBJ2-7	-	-	TGTGCCAGCAGTTACTCAAGAGGCTACGAGCAGTACTTC	CASSYSRGYEQYF
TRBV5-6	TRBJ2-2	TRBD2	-	TGTGCCAGCAGCTCCCGGGAGGGCCGGAACACCGGGGAGCTGTTTTTT	CASSSREGRNTGELFF
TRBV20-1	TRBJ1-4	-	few	TGCAGTGCGCGAAATGAAAAACTGTTTTTT	CSARNEKLFF
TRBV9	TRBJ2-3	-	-	TGTGCCAGCAGCGTTGAGGGGGGGACAGATACGCAGTATTTT	CASSVEGGTDTQYF
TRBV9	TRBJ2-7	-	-	TGTGCCAGCAGCAGACAGGCTGCATCCTACGAGCAGTACTTC	CASSRQAASYEQYF
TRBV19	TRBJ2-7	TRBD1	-	TGTGCCAACCACCGGGACAGCGACTCCTACGAGCAGTACTTC	CANHRDSDSYEQYF
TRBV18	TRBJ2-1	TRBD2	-	TGTGCCAGCTCACGGACTAGCGCCTCCGATGAGCAGTTCTTC	CASSRTSASDEQFF
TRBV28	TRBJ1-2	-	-	TGTGCCAGCAGTTCCTCCGGGAGGTCCGGTGGCTACACCTTC	CASSSSGRSGGYTF
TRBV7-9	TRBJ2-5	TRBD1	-	TGTGCCAGCAGCCCAGGGACAGGGGGTGGAGAGACCCAGTACTTC	CASSPGTGGGETQYF
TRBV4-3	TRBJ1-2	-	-	TGCGCCAGCAGCCATGCGGTCGGAACTAACTATGGCTACACCTTC	CASSHAVGTNYGYTF
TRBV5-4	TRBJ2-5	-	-	TGTGCCAGCAGCTTGGGGCCATCGGGTACGGAGACCCAGTACTTC	CASSLGPSGTETQYF
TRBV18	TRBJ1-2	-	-	TGTGCCAGCTCACCAGTGGTAAGGGACTATGGCTACACCTTC	CASSPVVRDYGYTF
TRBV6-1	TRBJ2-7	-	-	TGTGCCAGCAGTGAAGCTTACCCCGGGACCGGGGACGAGCAGTACTTC	CASSEAYPGTGDEQYF
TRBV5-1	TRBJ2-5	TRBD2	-	TGCGCCAGCAGCTCTGTAGCGGGAATGTATGAGACCCAGTACTTC	CASSSVAGMYETQYF
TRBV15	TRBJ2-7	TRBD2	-	TGTGCCACCAGCTGGACCGAAGGACTAGCGGTTTACGAGCAGTACTTC	CATSWTEGLAVYEQYF
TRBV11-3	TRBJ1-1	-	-	TGTGCCAGCAGCCATTCAGGGACCAATGAAGCTTTCTTT	CASSHSGTNEAFF
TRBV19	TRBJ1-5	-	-	TGTGCCAGTTCGGGGAGGAATAGCAATCAGCCCCAGCATTTT	CASSGRNSNQPQHF
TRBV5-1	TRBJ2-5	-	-	TGCGCCAGCAGCTCCGTAGGGCTGCTAGGATCTTTCCAAGAGACCCAGTACTTC	CASSSVGLLGSFQETQYF
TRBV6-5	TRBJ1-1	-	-	TGTGCCAGCACTTTACACGTGAACACTGAAGCTTTCTTT	CASTLHVNTEAFF
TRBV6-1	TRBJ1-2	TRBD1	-	TGTGCCAGCAGTGAATGGAGACAGGGGAACTATGGCTACACCTTC	CASSEWRQGNYGYTF